Each of the 10 T cell receptor beta chains below was sequenced from the same sample in a study of OX40 agonist ivuxolimab in advanced cancers. Profiling relied on immunoSEQ multiplex PCR, and the TCRdb table lists in-frame clones only, not all of them. The table lists just over 80,000 clones, roughly 91% of them singletons. This material consisted of CD4+ or CD8+ T cells sorted from blood, taken in a trial of the OX40 agonist ivuxolimab. Receptors were obtained from an adult with an advanced solid tumor such as melanoma, head and neck, liver or kidney cancer.

The chain joins TRBV14 to TRBJ2-1; D ambiguous. The CDR3 has 14 residues. Germline CDR1 and CDR2: SGHDN and FVKESK. V lost 4 bases and J 3 bases, leaving 10 bases between the germline ends. CDR3 residues: CASSRSSLYNEQFF. The DNA for the CDR3 is TGTGCCAGCAGCCGGAGCAGCCTCTACAATGAGCAGTTCTTC.

The chain is built from TRBV12-2 and TRBJ2-1; TRBD2 is taken as the D call from the table, unchecked against the DNA. TRBV12-2 is a recognized pseudogene. There are 17 residues in the CDR3. The CDR3 loop reads CASRFRPGGPRGNEQFF. The CDR3 nucleotides are TGTGCAAGTCGCTTCCGTCCGGGAGGGCCTCGTGGAAATGAGCAGTTCTTC.

This clone has just one count. The rearrangement joins TRBV18 to TRBJ1-1; the D gene is possibly TRBD1 (6 bases). The CDR3 is 13 amino acids. The V end was cut by 5 bases, the J end by 5 bases, with 12 bases between. Germline CDR1 is KGHSH and CDR2 is LQKENI. The CDR3 loop reads CASSSLQGTEAFF. CDR3 DNA: TGTGCCAGCTCATCGCTACAGGGAACTGAAGCTTTCTTT.

This CDR3 is CASSYPETGLTEAFF. The CDR3 bases are TGTGCCAGCAGTTACCCTGAGACAGGGCTCACTGAAGCTTTCTTT. The chain links TRBV6-6 to TRBJ1-1; TRBD1 matches at 7 bases. CDR3 length: 15 residues. V lost 2 bases to trimming and J lost 4 bases; unmatched junction nucleotides: 7. Germline loops: CDR1 MNHNY, CDR2 SVGAGI (reference sequence).

This sequence joins TRBV30 and TRBJ1-5; 7 bases are a match to TRBD1. CDR3 length: 16 amino acids. The germline CDR1 and CDR2 sequences are GTSNPN and SVGIG (reference sequence). The V segment lost 0 bases and the J segment 6 bases; nucleotides outside the gene matches: 11. The CDR3 sequence: CAWSVPRTGDRQPQHF. The DNA for the CDR3 is TGTGCCTGGAGTGTACCCAGAACAGGGGATCGTCAGCCCCAGCATTTT. The full variable domain, rest sourced from reference TRBV30 and TRBJ1-5, is SQTIHQWPATLVQPVGSPLSLECTVEGTSNPNLYWYRQAAGRGLQLLFYSVGIGQISSEVPQNLSASRPQDRQFILSSKKLLLSDSGFYLCAWSVPRTGDRQPQHFGDGTRLSIL.

The chain has TRBV6-5 and TRBJ1-1; the match to TRBD1 covers 10 bases. The CDR3 is 16 amino acids. Trimming removed 2 bases from V and 5 bases from J; junction bases left unmatched: 8. The germline CDR1 and CDR2 sequences are MNHEY and SVGAGI. The DNA for the CDR3 is TGTGCCAGCAGTTACGCCATATGGGACAGGGGTACTGAAGCTTTCTTT. Encoded protein: CASSYAIWDRGTEAFF.

This rearrangement joins TRBV5-5 to TRBJ1-2; D is ambiguous. This CDR3 region has 17 residues. Trimming removed 0 bases from V and 1 base from J, with 16 bases in between. Germline V gene lookup returns CDR1 SGHKS and CDR2 YYEKEE (reference sequence). The CDR3 spells CASSLVKHGSGNYGYTF. In DNA, the CDR3 is TGTGCCAGCAGCTTGGTAAAACACGGATCGGGTAACTATGGCTACACCTTC.

This clone has only one observation. The rearrangement uses TRBV28 and TRBJ1-4; D perhaps matches TRBD1 (5 bases). Trimming stripped 6 bases from V and 3 bases from J, with 17 bases between. CDR1 and CDR2 (germline): MDHEN, SYDVKM. The CDR3 totals 16 residues. The DNA of the CDR3 is TGTGCCAGCAGCCGAACCCGGAGGGGTTCTAATGAAAAACTGTTTTTT. Amino acid sequence: CASSRTRRGSNEKLFF. Complete variable domain (other parts from reference TRBV28 and TRBJ1-4): DVKVTQSSRYLVKRTGEKVFLECVQDMDHENMFWYRQDPGLGLRLIYFSYDVKMKEKGDIPEGYSVSREKKERFSLILESASTNQTSMYLCASSRTRRGSNEKLFFGSGTQLSVL.

The chain carries TRBV7-2 and TRBJ2-3; TRBD2 matches 8 bases. Trimming cost V 0 bases and J 3 bases; bases outside gene matches: 5. The germline CDR1 and CDR2 sequences are SGHTA and FQGNSA. The length of the CDR3 is 16 residues. The CDR3 region has the DNA TGTGCCAGCAGCTTAGCGTTTGCGGGGGGAACAGATACGCAGTATTTT. Residues: CASSLAFAGGTDTQYF.

V usage is TRBV11-3 and J usage is TRBJ2-1; D might be TRBD2 (6 bases). Germline assignment: CDR1 SGHNT and CDR2 YENEEA. The CDR3 has 12 amino acids. V shed 4 bases and J shed 10 bases, with 11 bases lying between them. The CDR3 is CASSYDGGEQFF. CDR3 DNA sequence: TGTGCCAGCAGCTATGACGGAGGGGAGCAGTTCTTC.